These 26 T cell receptor beta chains were sequenced from one sample in a study of T cell responses to AZD1222 COVID-19 vaccine. The assay was immunoSEQ multiplex PCR, and TCRdb's table has in-frame clones only and misses some. The data hold about 130,000 clones, with over 90% observed a single time. Here the sequenced sample was peripheral blood, taken on day 0 of AZD1222 vaccination. Every receptor here comes from an adult in good health.

The rearrangement joins TRBV30 to TRBJ1-1, with a tentative D call TRBD1 (5 bases). Germline lookup yields CDR1 GTSNPN and CDR2 SVGIG (reference sequence). The CDR3 is made up of 13 amino acids. V lost 4 bases, J lost 10 bases, and 19 bases lay in between. In nucleotides, the CDR3 is TGTGCCTGGATCGGGGGGTTGAACCCCGGAGCTTTCTTT. Translated: CAWIGGLNPGAFF. Based on the CDR3 plus reference TRBV30 and TRBJ1-1, the full variable domain is SQTIHQWPATLVQPVGSPLSLECTVEGTSNPNLYWYRQAAGRGLQLLFYSVGIGQISSEVPQNLSASRPQDRQFILSSKKLLLSDSGFYLCAWIGGLNPGAFFGQGTRLTVV.

The V call is TRBV15, the J call TRBJ2-3, with 7 positions matching TRBD1. V was pared by 2 bases and J by 6 bases, with 8 bases of the junction left unmatched. Germline assignment: CDR1 LNHNV and CDR2 YYDKDF (reference sequence). This CDR3 is 15 amino acids long. In DNA form, the CDR3 reads TGTGCCACCAGCAGACAGGACAGGCTCTACGATACGCAGTATTTT. Translation: CATSRQDRLYDTQYF.

This clone showed up just once. The junction does not match germline at one end; this may be a read error. The V call is TRBV6-1, the J call TRBJ1-5, with no clear D. CDR1 and CDR2 (germline): MNHNS, SASEGT. The CDR3 is 12 amino acids. The CDR3, as DNA: TGTGCCAGCAGTGAACAAGCGAGGGCGGAGTATTTT. It encodes CASSEQARAEYF.

The chain carries TRBV19 and TRBJ2-1; TRBD1 matches at 8 bases. CDR3 length: 15 residues. V gave up 6 bases and J gave up 6 bases; unmatched junction bases: 10. Germline CDR1 LNHDA, CDR2 SQIVND (reference sequence). In nucleotides, the CDR3 is TGTGCCAGTAGCACCGGGACAGGAGCCCCCAATGAGCAGTTCTTC. This sequence encodes CASSTGTGAPNEQFF.

The gene calls are TRBV19 and TRBJ1-6; TRBD1 agrees at 7 bases. The V gene's germline CDR1 is LNHDA and CDR2 SQIVND (reference sequence). J was trimmed by 7 bases and V by 6 bases; bases with no gene match: 9. The CDR3 is 15 amino acids. Here the CDR3 reads CASSIRRGRNSPLHF. In DNA form, the CDR3 reads TGTGCCAGTAGCATACGCAGGGGGAGAAATTCACCCCTCCACTTT.

The V gene is TRBV12-1, the J gene TRBJ1-2. TRBV12-1 is a documented pseudogene. The CDR3 is 15 amino acids. CDR3 coding DNA: TGTGCCAGCAGCTCACCTGGCGGCAGTAACTATGGCTACACCTTC. Protein sequence: CASSSPGGSNYGYTF.

The rearrangement links TRBV27 to TRBJ1-2; 7 nucleotides align to TRBD1. The CDR3 spans 14 residues. Trimming removed 5 bases from V and 8 bases from J; junction bases left unmatched: 11. Germline V gives CDR1 MNHEY, CDR2 SMNVEV (reference sequence). The CDR3 coding sequence is TGTGCCAGCAGTATAACACAGGGGCAGGGAGGCTACACCTTC. Translating it yields CASSITQGQGGYTF.

This chain joins TRBV30 and TRBJ2-7, with 8 bases lining up with TRBD2. This CDR3 comprises 13 residues. Germline loops: CDR1 GTSNPN, CDR2 SVGIG (reference sequence). V shed 7 bases and J 0 bases; nucleotides not matched to a gene: 5. DNA for the CDR3: TGTGCCTCACTACGGGGGGGCTCCTACGAGCAGTACTTC. Residues: CASLRGGSYEQYF.

The V call is TRBV3-1 (or the pseudogene TRBV3-2), the J call TRBJ1-1; TRBD1 matches at 7 bases. The CDR3 has 14 amino acids. Germline-derived CDR1 and CDR2 are LGHDT and YNNKEL (reference sequence). The V and J ends lost 4 bases and 5 bases, in that order; junction bases with no gene match: 7. Written as DNA, the CDR3 is TGTGCCAGCAGCCGGGAGGGGGCGCGAACTGAAGCTTTCTTT. It codes for CASSREGARTEAFF.

The chain joins TRBV12-2 to TRBJ2-5. TRBV12-2 is classified as a pseudogene. The CDR3 covers 21 residues. CDR3 nucleotide sequence: TGTGCAAGTCGCTTAGCGGGCCCCTTCGGGCGCGTGACACGTAACCAAGAGACCCAGTACTTC. It codes for CASRLAGPFGRVTRNQETQYF.

This rearrangement joins TRBV10-2 to TRBJ1-6; 7 bases agree with TRBD1. The CDR3 consists of 17 residues. J lost 4 bases, V lost 2 bases, and 8 bases had no gene match. Germline assignment: CDR1 WSHSY and CDR2 SAAADI. This chain's CDR3 is CASSEIPGTAYNSPLHF. In nucleotides, the CDR3 is TGCGCCAGCAGTGAGATCCCCGGGACAGCTTATAATTCACCCCTCCACTTT.

V usage is TRBV9 and J usage is TRBJ1-3; weak D call: TRBD1 (6 bases). This CDR3 is built from 16 residues. Trimming stripped 4 bases from V and 4 bases from J, with 18 bases between. CDR1 is SGDLS and CDR2 is YYNGEE in the germline V gene. The CDR3 DNA is TGTGCCAGCAGCCCCCACCTAGGGGGGTCAGGAAACACCATATATTTT. Translated: CASSPHLGGSGNTIYF.

J is TRBJ1-2 and V is TRBV27; D possibly corresponds to TRBD1 (6 bases). Trimming left V 4 bases short and J 2 bases short, with 8 bases between. Germline loops: CDR1 MNHEY, CDR2 SMNVEV (reference sequence). This CDR3 has 13 residues. CDR3 protein: CASSYQGNYGYTF. In DNA form, the CDR3 reads TGTGCCAGCAGTTATCAGGGGAACTATGGCTACACCTTC.

The V call is TRBV13, the J call TRBJ2-7, with TRBD1 identical over 7 bases. The germline V gene encodes CDR1 PRHDT and CDR2 FYEKMQ (reference sequence). With V trimmed by 0 bases and J by 0 bases, 11 bases remained unmatched. The CDR3 is 18 amino acids. The CDR3 DNA follows: TGTGCCAGCAGCTTAGGCACTACAGGGGCTGGAAGCTCCTACGAGCAGTACTTC. Protein product: CASSLGTTGAGSSYEQYF.

The chain's CDR3 is CASSRPMGGKLFF. The CDR3 DNA reads TGTGCCAGCAGCCGCCCTATGGGAGGAAAACTGTTTTTT. The chain has TRBV14 and TRBJ1-4; the D is unclear. The V end was cut by 4 bases, the J end by 10 bases, with 13 bases between. Germline lookup yields CDR1 SGHDN and CDR2 FVKESK. CDR3 size: 13 residues.

The genes are TRBV6-5 and TRBJ1-5; D unclear. Between the trimmed V and J ends, which lost 9 bases and 0 bases, there was a span of 15 bases. The V gene's germline CDR1 is MNHEY and CDR2 SVGAGI. The CDR3 covers 15 residues. DNA for the CDR3: TGTGCCAGTAACCTGTACGCGGATAGCAATCAGCCCCAGCATTTT. Translation gives CASNLYADSNQPQHF.

The rearrangement uses TRBV10-3 and TRBJ2-7, with D perhaps TRBD2 (6 bases). Germline V gene sequence: CDR1 ENHRY, CDR2 SYGVKD. V was trimmed by 4 bases and J by 5 bases, leaving 9 bases between them. The CDR3 length is 12 residues. The CDR3 bases are TGTGCCATCAGTGGGACTATGGACGAGCAGTACTTC. It yields the protein CAISGTMDEQYF.

The rearrangement uses TRBV2 and TRBJ1-1, with D uncertain. The germline CDR1 and CDR2 sequences are SNHLY and FYNNEI. The CDR3 spans 14 residues. V was cut by 2 bases and J by 0 bases, with 7 bases left in between. CDR3 sequence (DNA): TGTGCCAGCAGTGAACTCAGCCTGAACACTGAAGCTTTCTTT. Its protein product is CASSELSLNTEAFF. The full variable domain, with the rest looked up from reference TRBV2 and TRBJ1-1, is EPEVTQTPSHQVTQMGQEVILRCVPISNHLYFYWYRQILGQKVEFLVSFYNNEISEKSEIFDDQFSVERPDGSNFTLKIRSTKLEDSAMYFCASSELSLNTEAFFGQGTRLTVV.

The genes are TRBV5-1 and TRBJ1-1; D uncertain. Between the trimmed V and J ends, which lost 0 bases and 4 bases, there was a span of 7 bases. CDR3 length: 13 residues. Per germline, CDR1 SGHRS and CDR2 YFSETQ. The chain's CDR3 is CASSLGVGTEAFF. The DNA for the CDR3 is TGCGCCAGCAGCTTGGGAGTGGGCACTGAAGCTTTCTTT.

V and J are TRBV10-1 and TRBJ2-5, with no clear D. The CDR3 runs 11 residues. The germline V gene has CDR1 WNHNN and CDR2 SYGVQD (reference sequence). The V gene lost 3 bases and the J gene lost 4 bases, with 3 bases spanning the gap. DNA for the CDR3: TGCGCCAGCAGTGACTCAGAGACCCAGTACTTC. Protein sequence: CASSDSETQYF.

The chain links TRBV7-9 to TRBJ1-5, with D tentatively TRBD1 (6 bases). This CDR3 contains 15 residues. Deletions cut 8 bases from V and 0 bases from J, with 14 bases between. Germline CDR1 SEHNR, CDR2 FQNEAQ (reference sequence). The CDR3 sequence: CASSPGTLSNQPQHF. In DNA form, the CDR3 reads TGTGCCAGCTCGCCCGGGACACTTAGCAATCAGCCCCAGCATTTT.

The V gene is TRBV7-5, the J gene TRBJ1-1. TRBV7-5 is tagged as a pseudogene. CDR3 length equals 16 residues. The CDR3 DNA sequence: TGTGCCAGAAGCACTGACCTTCCCCTTAAAGGCACTGAAGCTTTCTTT. Its protein is CARSTDLPLKGTEAFF.

V usage is TRBV10-3 and J usage is TRBJ2-5; TRBD1 agrees at 7 bases. J lost 5 bases, V lost 2 bases, and 11 bases had no gene match. This CDR3 has 16 amino acids. Germline CDR1 and CDR2: ENHRY and SYGVKD. The chain's CDR3 is CAISEKYTGVGETQYF. The DNA for the CDR3 is TGTGCCATCAGTGAGAAGTACACAGGGGTCGGGGAGACCCAGTACTTC.

The genes are TRBV10-3 and TRBJ1-1; tentative D call: TRBD1 (6 bases). The CDR3 has 15 residues. The V gene lost 6 bases and the J gene lost 3 bases, with 17 bases spanning the gap. Germline CDR1 is ENHRY and CDR2 is SYGVKD. This chain's CDR3 is CAISSQQGWDTEAFF. The DNA of the CDR3 is TGTGCCATCAGCTCTCAACAGGGATGGGACACTGAAGCTTTCTTT.

The chain employs TRBV3-1 (or the pseudogene TRBV3-2) and TRBJ2-7, with TRBD2 matching 11 bases. The CDR3 extends over 15 amino acids. The germline V gene has CDR1 LGHDT and CDR2 YNNKEL (reference sequence). The V and J ends lost 3 bases and 3 bases, in that order; junction bases with no gene match: 4. CDR3 region: CASSHGLAGNYEQYF. CDR3 nucleotide sequence: TGTGCCAGCAGCCATGGACTAGCGGGTAACTACGAGCAGTACTTC.

This sequence joins TRBV6-5 and TRBJ1-1; D possibly corresponds to TRBD1 (5 bases). CDR1 MNHEY and CDR2 SVGAGI come from the germline V gene. The CDR3 loop spans 15 amino acids. Between the trimmed V and J ends, which lost 0 bases and 0 bases, there was a span of 8 bases. The CDR3 reads CASSYSGGMNTEAFF. The CDR3 nucleotides are TGTGCCAGCAGTTACTCGGGGGGTATGAACACTGAAGCTTTCTTT.